A selection of T cell receptor beta chains follows, all from one sample in a study of T cell repertoires in cytomegalovirus infection. These receptors are not linked to any known antigen. TCRdb used MiXCR to reprocess the reads, holding one entry per CDR3 protein. The data hold some 920,000 distinct CDR3 sequences, with around 32% observed a single time. Source: cultured CD8+ T cells from PBMCs, taken from culture after CMV antigen stimulation. The receptors come from a human donor in good health (CMV status not recorded). Some clones in this sample may be carry-over from other donors' samples. CDR3s include the opening cysteine and the closing phenylalanine or tryptophan. The D gene is left open where the match is weak. Part of the rows lack a size; the others show once, few, many or a class for expanded clones.

D,V,size,J,DNA,CDR3
TRBD2,TRBV6-6,.,TRBJ2-3,TGTGCCAGCAGTAGGACTAGCGGGGGCCCCACAGATACGCAGTATTTT,CASSRTSGGPTDTQYF
.,TRBV2,.,TRBJ2-1,TGTGCCAGCAGTGGGACACTAGGGCAGTTCTTC,CASSGTLGQFF
.,TRBV12-5,few,TRBJ1-1,TGTGCTAGTGGTTTTAGAGGGAACACTGAAGCTTTCTTT,CASGFRGNTEAFF
TRBD2,TRBV6-6,few,TRBJ2-5,TGTGCCAGCATCCCCTTCCTAGCGGGGGGTAGAGAGACCCAGTACTTC,CASIPFLAGGRETQYF
.,TRBV3-1,once,TRBJ2-4,TGTGCCAGCAGCCAAGATGATCAGGGGAGGGCCAAAAACATTCAGTACTTC,CASSQDDQGRAKNIQYF
.,TRBV19,few,TRBJ1-1,TGTGCCACTGAGGGGACTGAAGCTTTCTTT,CATEGTEAFF
.,TRBV12-3/TRBV12-4,few,TRBJ1-1,TGTGCCAGCACCGACAGGAATCCTACTGAAGCTTTCTTT,CASTDRNPTEAFF
TRBD1,TRBV7-2,many,TRBJ2-7,TGTGCCAGCAGCTTAGCGGGGACAGGGCACGAGCAGTACTTC,CASSLAGTGHEQYF
.,TRBV6-1,.,TRBJ2-3,TGTGCCAGCAGCTACAGGGGACTCCTCTGG,CASSYRGLLW
.,TRBV12-5,few,TRBJ1-2,TGTGCTAGTGGTTTCCCATCCCAGGGCGCAACTAACTATGGCTACACCTTC,CASGFPSQGATNYGYTF
TRBD2,TRBV6-2/TRBV6-3,.,TRBJ2-5,TGTGCCAGCAGTTACGGCGGGGGGCCCTGGTTAGAGACCCAGTACTTC,CASSYGGGPWLETQYF
.,TRBV2,.,TRBJ2-3,TGTGCCAGCTCCGAGGGGGGGGCGAGAACAGATACGCAGTATTTT,CASSEGGARTDTQYF
.,TRBV5-6,.,TRBJ1-1,TGTGCCAGCAGCTCCCCATTCACTGAAGCTTTCTTT,CASSSPFTEAFF
.,TRBV27,.,TRBJ1-2,TGTGCCAGCAGTTTATCGATCGGCGCAGGGAGAGTCTATGGCTACACCTTC,CASSLSIGAGRVYGYTF
.,TRBV12-3/TRBV12-4,few,TRBJ2-1,TGTGCCAGCAGTCCCACCCGACAAACCAACAGGGTGTGGGAGCAGTTCTTC,CASSPTRQTNRVWEQFF